This is a list of T cell receptor beta chains from one sample in a study of chemoradiotherapy in HPV16-positive cancers. The table came from immunoSEQ multiplex PCR; TCRdb's copy has only in-frame clones and leaves some out. The sample gives fewer than 3,000 clones, roughly 87% of which show up once; around 4.1% is in the top ten. Here the sequenced sample was tumor tissue, taken from a patient who underwent chemoradiotherapy. The receptors stem from a human donor with HPV-associated anogenital cancer. The CDR3 runs from the conserved cysteine through the conserved F or W. D genes are given only for firm matches. The listing skips clone size in some rows; elsewhere it reads once, few, many or a size class.

TRBD2	TRBV9	TRBJ2-7	NA	TGTGCCAGCAGCTTCCAGTCTAGCGGGAGACCCCACGAGCAGTACTTC	CASSFQSSGRPHEQYF
TRBD2	TRBV7-3	TRBJ2-1	NA	TGTGCCAGCAGCTTAGTTGGCGGGAGGGATGAGCAGTTCTTC	CASSLVGGRDEQFF
TRBD1	TRBV7-8	TRBJ1-1	NA	TGTGCCAGCAGACCGGGACAGGGAGACGCTTGGACTGAAGCTTTCTTT	CASRPGQGDAWTEAFF
NA	TRBV7-2	TRBJ1-1	NA	TGTGCCAGCAGCTTGTTAGAGAACACTGAAGCTTTCTTT	CASSLLENTEAFF
TRBD2	TRBV7-2	TRBJ2-1	NA	TGTGCCAGCAGCCCATCCAAGACTAGCGGAATGCAGTTCTTC	CASSPSKTSGMQFF
NA	TRBV13	TRBJ1-1	NA	TGTGCCAGCAGCGAGGGACTTACGAACACTGAAGCTTTCTTT	CASSEGLTNTEAFF
TRBD2	TRBV27	TRBJ2-3	NA	TGTGCCAGCAGTCAGGGACTAGCAGATACGCAGTATTTT	CASSQGLADTQYF
TRBD1	TRBV30	TRBJ2-1	NA	TGTGCCTGGAGTAAGGACAGGGGCGCTGATGAGCAGTTCTTC	CAWSKDRGADEQFF
TRBD2	TRBV29-1	TRBJ2-3	NA	TGCAGCGTGTGGGGGCTAGCGGGAGATGGAACGCAGTATTTT	CSVWGLAGDGTQYF
NA	TRBV10-3	TRBJ1-3	NA	TGTGCCATCAGTGAGATGTGGGACGGCCCAAGCTCTGGAAACACCATATATTTT	CAISEMWDGPSSGNTIYF
TRBD1	TRBV19	TRBJ2-5	NA	TGTGCCAGTACTAAGGACAGGGGTCAGACCCAGTACTTC	CASTKDRGQTQYF
NA	TRBV9	TRBJ2-7	NA	TGTGCCAGCAGCGTAGCAACAGGTAGCTCCTACGAGCAGTACTTC	CASSVATGSSYEQYF
TRBD2	TRBV19	TRBJ2-4	NA	TGTGCCAGTAGTCGAAGCGGGAGGGCCCTTAACATTCAGTACTTC	CASSRSGRALNIQYF
NA	TRBV5-5	TRBJ1-2	NA	TGTGCCAGCAGCTTGGAGGAGGGAAACTATGGCTACACCTTC	CASSLEEGNYGYTF
TRBD1	TRBV29-1	TRBJ1-2	NA	TGCAGCGCCGGGACAGGGAACTATGGCTACACCTTC	CSAGTGNYGYTF
TRBD1	TRBV6-5	TRBJ2-1	NA	TGTGCCAGCAACTCCCCGGGACAGGGGGCAGATGAGCAGTTCTTC	CASNSPGQGADEQFF
NA	TRBV28	TRBJ1-1	NA	TGTGCCAGCAGGAAGCACGGGAACACTGAAGCTTTCTTT	CASRKHGNTEAFF
NA	TRBV27	TRBJ1-1	NA	TGTGCCAGCAGTTTATGGGGAGGGCCCACTGAAGCTTTCTTT	CASSLWGGPTEAFF
TRBD2	TRBV13	TRBJ2-7	NA	TGTGCCAGCAGCCAAAAAGGGGCGGGAGGGCCCCACGAGCAGTACTTC	CASSQKGAGGPHEQYF
NA	TRBV9	TRBJ2-2	NA	TGTGCCAGCAGCGTAGGACACTCTCTCGGGGAGCTGTTTTTT	CASSVGHSLGELFF
TRBD1	TRBV11-2	TRBJ1-5	NA	TGTGCCAACTGGGGACAGAGACCAGCCCCAGGAGACAGAGACCAGCCCCAGCATTTT	CANWGQRPAPGDRDQPQHF
TRBD1	TRBV2	TRBJ1-4	NA	TGTGCCAGCAGGAACCCCATTATACAGGGGGCGCGAGAAAAACTGTTTTTT	CASRNPIIQGAREKLFF
NA	TRBV13	TRBJ2-7	NA	TGTGCCAGCAGCTTAGGAACAGGCTTTGGGGGCTACGAGCAGTACTTC	CASSLGTGFGGYEQYF
TRBD1	TRBV6-5	TRBJ2-3	NA	TGTGCCAGCTCGACAGGGTTGAGCACAGATACGCAGTATTTT	CASSTGLSTDTQYF
NA	TRBV5-6	TRBJ2-7	NA	TGTGCCAGCAGCTGGGACGGCCCTAGGGACGAGCAGTACTTC	CASSWDGPRDEQYF
NA	TRBV29-1	TRBJ2-3	NA	TGCAGCTCAACGGTAGATACGCAGTATTTT	CSSTVDTQYF
NA	TRBV6-1	TRBJ1-1	NA	TGTGCCAGCAGGCCGAGGGGGGGGATGGGTGAAGCTTTCTTT	CASRPRGGMGEAFF
TRBD2	TRBV7-7	TRBJ2-5	NA	TGTGCCAGCAGCCTCAGACTAGCGGGAGGGGAGAAACAAGAGACCCAGTACTTC	CASSLRLAGGEKQETQYF
NA	TRBV18	TRBJ1-1	few	TGTGCCAGCTCAGGGTCGCAGGAGTTGACTGAAGCTTTCTTT	CASSGSQELTEAFF
NA	TRBV11-2	TRBJ2-3	NA	TGTGCCAGCAGCCTGATAGATAGCACAGATACGCAGTATTTT	CASSLIDSTDTQYF
TRBD2	TRBV5-1	TRBJ2-1	NA	TGCGCCAGCAGCTTGGTTCTAGCGGCAAACAATGAGCAGTTCTTC	CASSLVLAANNEQFF
NA	TRBV15	TRBJ2-1	NA	TGTGCCACCAGCCTAGAGATGAAGGGAAGAGAGCAGTTCTTC	CATSLEMKGREQFF
NA	TRBV5-1	TRBJ2-3	NA	TGCGCCAGCAGAATGCAAACTAGTGGCACAGATACGCAGTATTTT	CASRMQTSGTDTQYF
NA	TRBV7-2	TRBJ1-4	NA	TGTGCCAGCAGCTTAGACACGGCAACTAATGAAAAACTGTTTTTT	CASSLDTATNEKLFF
NA	TRBV7-9	TRBJ2-7	NA	TGTGCCAGCAGCTTAGATCCGGACTACGAGCAGTACTTC	CASSLDPDYEQYF